This TCR beta chain was documented in a study of blood T cells in healthy people across ages. This clonotype was found a few times. A second PCR of 7 to 11 cycles used a sample-barcoded 5' primer and a J-beta primer mix. From the 5' RACE reads, TCRdb called clonotypes with MiXCR, one entry per CDR3 protein. The sample yields over 950,000 distinct CDR3 sequences, 35% to 40% seen once. Germline CDR1 reads SQVTM; CDR2 reads ANQGSEA. The length of the CDR3 is 13 residues. V shed 3 bases and J shed 0 bases, with 8 bases lying between them. The sequence derives from a man younger than 35 in good health. The chain recombines TRBV29-1 with TRBJ1-1; no firm D call. Sequenced material: blood. CDR3 in DNA: TGCAGCGTTGAGAGCAGCCTGAACACTGAAGCTTTCTTT. It encodes CSVESSLNTEAFF.